Listed below are T cell receptor beta chains from one sample, sequenced in a study of blood T cell repertoires in COVID-19. The assay was immunoSEQ multiplex PCR, and TCRdb's table has in-frame clones only and misses some. The sample has some 150,000 clones; 70% to 85% are singletons. Sequencing used PBMCs or T cells enriched from blood (not recorded which). All receptors come from a woman aged 18-29 years who had been exposed to COVID-19. CDR3s include the opening cysteine and the closing phenylalanine or tryptophan. D genes are given only for firm matches. The listing skips clone size in some rows; elsewhere it reads once, few, many or a size class.

D	J	size	V	DNA	CDR3
TRBD1	TRBJ2-7	NA	TRBV18	TGTGCCAGCTCTCTAGGGGGCCCTTACGAGCAGTACTTC	CASSLGGPYEQYF
TRBD2	TRBJ2-1	NA	TRBV4-1	TGCGCCAGCAGCCAAGATCTACTAGCGGGAGGTCGGAATGAGCAGTTCTTC	CASSQDLLAGGRNEQFF
TRBD1	TRBJ1-4	NA	TRBV30	TGTGCCTGGGGTCGGGGACAGGGGAATGAAAAACTGTTTTTT	CAWGRGQGNEKLFF
NA	TRBJ2-1	once	TRBV4-1	TGCGCCAGCAGCCTACGGGGTAGCGGAACCTACAATGAGCAGTTCTTC	CASSLRGSGTYNEQFF
TRBD2	TRBJ2-2	NA	TRBV6-4	TGTGCCAGCAGTGAGGGGGGAGGGACCGGGGAGCTGTTTTTT	CASSEGGGTGELFF
TRBD2	TRBJ2-7	once	TRBV6-1	TGTGCCAGCAGTGAGGCCTATAGCGGGAACTACGAGCAGTACTTC	CASSEAYSGNYEQYF
NA	TRBJ1-3	few	TRBV6-1	TGTGCCAGCAGTGAAAGAGATGAAAACTCTGGAAACACCATATATTTT	CASSERDENSGNTIYF
TRBD1	TRBJ2-7	few	TRBV5-8	TGTGCCAGCAGCCTTATGACAGGGGACGAGCAGTACTTC	CASSLMTGDEQYF
NA	TRBJ1-3	NA	TRBV6-5	TGTGCCAGCAGCAAGGGAGGGTCTGTAGACACCATATATTTT	CASSKGGSVDTIYF
NA	TRBJ1-2	once	TRBV6-5	TGTGCCAGCAGTTACCTTGGGGCCAACTATGGCTACACCTTC	CASSYLGANYGYTF
TRBD1	TRBJ1-1	NA	TRBV15	TGTGCCACCAGCAGACGGACAGGGCACACTGAAGCTTTCTTT	CATSRRTGHTEAFF
TRBD2	TRBJ2-1	NA	TRBV6-6	TGTGCCAGCAGTCCAGGGACTAGCGGGAGGGCCCTCGACAATGAGCAGTTCTTC	CASSPGTSGRALDNEQFF
TRBD1	TRBJ1-2	NA	TRBV6-5	TGTGCCAGCAGTTACCGTCGGACAGGGGATAACTATGGCTACACCTTC	CASSYRRTGDNYGYTF
NA	TRBJ1-2	NA	TRBV5-1	TGCGCCAGCAGCTTGGTTCCGCTCGGAGTCGATTATGGCTACACCTTC	CASSLVPLGVDYGYTF
NA	TRBJ2-1	few	TRBV7-3	TGTGCCAGCAGCGAAACCATGACTAGATCGAATGAGCAGTTCTTC	CASSETMTRSNEQFF
TRBD1	TRBJ2-7	NA	TRBV7-9	TGTGCCAGCAGCTTAGCAACACCGGGACAGGGATACGAGCAGTACTTC	CASSLATPGQGYEQYF
NA	TRBJ2-1	NA	TRBV5-1	TGCGCCAGCAGCTTGTCTCGTGATGAGCAGTTCTTC	CASSLSRDEQFF
TRBD2	TRBJ2-7	NA	TRBV27	TGTGCCAGCAGCAGTAGCGGGAGGGCGTCCTACGAGCAGTACTTC	CASSSSGRASYEQYF
TRBD1	TRBJ1-2	NA	TRBV11-2	TGTGCCAGCAGCTCCCTCCGAATGGGGCAGGGGGCGGATGGCTACACCTTC	CASSSLRMGQGADGYTF
TRBD1	TRBJ1-5	NA	TRBV10-3	TGTGCCACGGGACAGGGAGGTGATCAGCCCCAGCATTTT	CATGQGGDQPQHF
TRBD2	TRBJ2-2	NA	TRBV5-1	TGCGCCAGCAGCCGCGGACTAGCGGGAGTTAGCGGGGAGCTGTTTTTT	CASSRGLAGVSGELFF
NA	TRBJ2-1	NA	TRBV6-4	TGTGCCAGCAGGCCTACCGCCTTCGGTGAGCAGTTCTTC	CASRPTAFGEQFF
NA	TRBJ2-5	NA	TRBV28	TGTGCCAGCAGTTTCCAGGGTGACGAGACCCAGTACTTC	CASSFQGDETQYF
TRBD1	TRBJ1-4	NA	TRBV24-1	TGTGCCACCAGTGCCGGGACAGGGCGGTCAACTAATGAAAAACTGTTTTTT	CATSAGTGRSTNEKLFF
NA	TRBJ1-2	NA	TRBV5-1	TGCGCCAGCAGCATTGGACAGTTGGGGCATGGCTACACCTTC	CASSIGQLGHGYTF
NA	TRBJ2-5	NA	TRBV9	TGTGCCAGCAGCCTAGCCGGAGGTACAGTACGGTCAGAGACCCAGTACTTC	CASSLAGGTVRSETQYF
NA	TRBJ1-1	NA	TRBV6-2/TRBV6-3	TGTGCCAGCAGTATCGGACAGTACACTGAAGCTTTCTTT	CASSIGQYTEAFF
NA	TRBJ1-1	NA	TRBV29-1	TGCAGCGTGCGTCAGGCGAACACTGAAGCTTTCTTT	CSVRQANTEAFF
NA	TRBJ2-1	NA	TRBV2	TGTGCCAGCAGTGATGGGCGGGGTCTGGGGAATGAGCAGTTCTTC	CASSDGRGLGNEQFF